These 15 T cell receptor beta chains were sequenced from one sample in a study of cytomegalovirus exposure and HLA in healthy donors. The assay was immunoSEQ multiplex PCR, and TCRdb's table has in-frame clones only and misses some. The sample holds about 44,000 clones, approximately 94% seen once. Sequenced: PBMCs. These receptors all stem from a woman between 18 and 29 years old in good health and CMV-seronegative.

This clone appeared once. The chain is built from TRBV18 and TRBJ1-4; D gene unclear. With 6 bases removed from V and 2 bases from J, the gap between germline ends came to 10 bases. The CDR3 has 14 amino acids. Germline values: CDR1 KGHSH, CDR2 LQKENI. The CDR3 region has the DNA TGTGCCAGCTCGTCTACGGGGACTAATGAAAAACTGTTTTTT. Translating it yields CASSSTGTNEKLFF.

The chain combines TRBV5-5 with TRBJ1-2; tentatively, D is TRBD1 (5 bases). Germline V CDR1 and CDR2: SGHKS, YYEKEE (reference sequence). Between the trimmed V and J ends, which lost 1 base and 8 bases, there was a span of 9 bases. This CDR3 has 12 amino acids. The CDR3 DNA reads TGTGCCAGCAGCTTGACAGGCGAGGGCTACACCTTC. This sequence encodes CASSLTGEGYTF.

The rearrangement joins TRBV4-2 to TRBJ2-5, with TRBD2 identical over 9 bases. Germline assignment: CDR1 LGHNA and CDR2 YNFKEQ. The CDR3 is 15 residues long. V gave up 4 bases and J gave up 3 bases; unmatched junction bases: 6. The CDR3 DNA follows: TGTGCCAGCAGCCTAGCGGGGGTGAGGGAAGAGACCCAGTACTTC. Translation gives CASSLAGVREETQYF.

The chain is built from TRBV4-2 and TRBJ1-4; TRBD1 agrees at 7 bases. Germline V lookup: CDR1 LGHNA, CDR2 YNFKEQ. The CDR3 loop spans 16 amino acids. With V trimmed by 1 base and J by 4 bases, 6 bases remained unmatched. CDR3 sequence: CASSQVGQLYNEKLFF. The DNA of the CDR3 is TGTGCCAGCAGCCAAGTGGGACAGCTTTATAATGAAAAACTGTTTTTT.

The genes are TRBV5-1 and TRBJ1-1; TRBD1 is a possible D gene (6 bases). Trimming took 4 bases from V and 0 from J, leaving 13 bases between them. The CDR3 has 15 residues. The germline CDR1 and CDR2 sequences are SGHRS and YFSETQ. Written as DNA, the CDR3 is TGCGCCAGCAGCCGTAGCGGGGGGCTGAACACTGAAGCTTTCTTT. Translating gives CASSRSGGLNTEAFF.

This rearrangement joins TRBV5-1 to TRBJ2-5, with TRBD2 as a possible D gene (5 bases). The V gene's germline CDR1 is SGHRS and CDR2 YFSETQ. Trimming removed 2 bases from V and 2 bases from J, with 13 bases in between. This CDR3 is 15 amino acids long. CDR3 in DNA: TGCGCCAGCAGCTTCAGTTTTACTAGTCAAGAGACCCAGTACTTC. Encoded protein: CASSFSFTSQETQYF.

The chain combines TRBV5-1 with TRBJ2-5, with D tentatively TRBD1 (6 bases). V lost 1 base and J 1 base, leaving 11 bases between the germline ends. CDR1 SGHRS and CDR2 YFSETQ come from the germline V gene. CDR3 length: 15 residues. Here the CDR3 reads CASSLTTGSQETQYF. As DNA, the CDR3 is TGCGCCAGCAGCTTGACTACAGGGTCCCAAGAGACCCAGTACTTC.

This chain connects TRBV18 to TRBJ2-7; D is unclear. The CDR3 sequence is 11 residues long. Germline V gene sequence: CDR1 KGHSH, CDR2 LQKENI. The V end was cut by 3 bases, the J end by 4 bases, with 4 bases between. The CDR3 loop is CASSPGYEQYF. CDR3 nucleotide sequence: TGTGCCAGCTCACCCGGGTACGAGCAGTACTTC. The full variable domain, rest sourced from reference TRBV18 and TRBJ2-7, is NAGVMQNPRHLVRRRGQEARLRCSPMKGHSHVYWYRQLPEEGLKFMVYLQKENIIDESGMPKERFSAEFPKEGPSILRIQQVVRGDSAAYFCASSPGYEQYFGPGTRLTVT.

The CDR3 DNA reads TGTGCCAGCAGCCCCCGTCAGGGGGGAACTGAAGCTTTCTTT. This gives the protein CASSPRQGGTEAFF. V and J are TRBV9 and TRBJ1-1, with 7 bases lining up with TRBD1. CDR3 length: 14 residues. Germline V gene sequence: CDR1 SGDLS, CDR2 YYNGEE. Unmatched junction bases numbered 8, after V lost 4 bases and J lost 5 bases. Supplemented by reference TRBV9 and TRBJ1-1, the full variable domain reads DSGVTQTPKHLITATGQRVTLRCSPRSGDLSVYWYQQSLDQGLQFLIQYYNGEERAKGNILERFSAQQFPDLHSELNLSSLELGDSALYFCASSPRQGGTEAFFGQGTRLTVV.

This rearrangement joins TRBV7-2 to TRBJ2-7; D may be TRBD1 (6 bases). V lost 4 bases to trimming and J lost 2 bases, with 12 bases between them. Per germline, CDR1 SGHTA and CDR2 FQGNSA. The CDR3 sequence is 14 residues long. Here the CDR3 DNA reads TGTGCCAGCAGCTCGTCCCAGGGGCCCTACGAGCAGTACTTC. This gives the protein CASSSSQGPYEQYF.

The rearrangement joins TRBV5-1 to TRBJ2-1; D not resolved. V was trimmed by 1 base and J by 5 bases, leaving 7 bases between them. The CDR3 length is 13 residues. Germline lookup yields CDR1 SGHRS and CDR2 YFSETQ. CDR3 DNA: TGCGCCAGCAGCTTGCCCGCAGACAATGAGCAGTTCTTC. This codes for CASSLPADNEQFF.

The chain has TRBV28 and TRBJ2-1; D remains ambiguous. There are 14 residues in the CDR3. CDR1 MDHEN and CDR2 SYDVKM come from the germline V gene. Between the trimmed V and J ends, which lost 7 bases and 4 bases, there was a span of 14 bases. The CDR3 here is CASNPSGGYNEQFF. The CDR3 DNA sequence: TGTGCCAGCAACCCTAGTGGCGGTTACAATGAGCAGTTCTTC.

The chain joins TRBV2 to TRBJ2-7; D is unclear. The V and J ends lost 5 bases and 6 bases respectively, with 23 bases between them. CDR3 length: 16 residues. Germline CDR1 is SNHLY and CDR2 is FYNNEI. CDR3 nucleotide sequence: TGTGCCAGCAGTTCAGGATTCCCCGAGAGAGACGGCGAGCAGTACTTC. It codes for CASSSGFPERDGEQYF.

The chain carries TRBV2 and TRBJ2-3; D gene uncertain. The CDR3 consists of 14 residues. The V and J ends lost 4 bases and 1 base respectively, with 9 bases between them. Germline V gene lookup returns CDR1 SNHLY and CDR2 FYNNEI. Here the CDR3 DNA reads TGTGCCAGCAGTGCGAGGAAGCGCACAGATACGCAGTATTTT. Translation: CASSARKRTDTQYF.

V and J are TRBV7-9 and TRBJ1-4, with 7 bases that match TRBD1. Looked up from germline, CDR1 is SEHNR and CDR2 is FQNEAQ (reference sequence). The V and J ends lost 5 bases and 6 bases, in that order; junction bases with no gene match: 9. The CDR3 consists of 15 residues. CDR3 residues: CASSLKTGSDEKLFF. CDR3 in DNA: TGTGCCAGCAGCCTAAAGACAGGGAGTGATGAAAAACTGTTTTTT.